Sequencing of this TCR beta chain was carried out in a study of T cell responses to AZD1222 COVID-19 vaccine. Overall study: Second doses were pooled across both intervals (about 4 or about 12 weeks).

The V gene lost 3 bases and the J gene lost 2 bases, with 8 bases spanning the gap. The CDR3 is made up of 13 amino acids. CDR1 and CDR2 from the germline V gene are MDHEN and SYDVKM. Worth noting for this clone: Its antigen is not known.

Measured with immunoSEQ multiplex PCR; TCRdb has only the in-frame clones, and not every one. The table shows 100,000 to 150,000 clones, with about nine tenths occurring only once. Broader study findings: CD4 TCRs associated with vaccination spanned spike, dominating at 160-218 and 743-854. Nearly half of spike-specific TCRs reportedly go after variant regions that carry no mutations. It was only after the peak T cell response that any repertoires were sampled.

The clonotype was recovered from an adult in good health. The gene calls are TRBV28 and TRBJ2-7; no reliable D call. Sequences were derived from peripheral blood, sampled on day 0 of AZD1222 vaccination. The DNA of the CDR3 is TGTGCCAGCAGTTTGACCGGGCCCTACGAGCAGTACTTC. It translates to CASSLTGPYEQYF.